Below are 13 T cell receptor beta chains sequenced from a single sample in a study of cytomegalovirus exposure and HLA in healthy donors. Primers for the PCR totalled 60 Vbeta and 13 Jbeta. Sequencing was performed with immunoSEQ multiplex PCR; in TCRdb, only in-frame clones are kept and a portion is missing. The sample consists of nearly 110,000 clones, less than 85% of them appearing once. The sequencing input was PBMCs. The receptors derive from a man in his 60s in good health and CMV-seronegative.

The genes are TRBV7-6 and TRBJ2-5, with 8 bases aligning to TRBD1. Germline loops: CDR1 SGHVS, CDR2 FNYEAQ. The CDR3 spans 16 residues. Trimming cost V 0 bases and J 1 base; bases outside gene matches: 4. The DNA for the CDR3 is TGTGCCAGCAGCTTAGCCGACAGGGGCCCCCAAGAGACCCAGTACTTC. Its protein is CASSLADRGPQETQYF.

The chain is built from TRBV7-8 and TRBJ2-1, with 7 bases matching TRBD1. V shed 4 bases, J shed 8 bases, and the junction held 8 bases outside the gene matches. The CDR3 is 14 amino acids. In germline, CDR1 is SGHVS, CDR2 FQNEAQ. CDR3 sequence reads: CASSYDRVGHEQFF. In nucleotides, the CDR3 is TGTGCCAGCAGCTATGACAGGGTCGGTCATGAGCAGTTCTTC.

V and J are TRBV5-1 and TRBJ2-1; the match to TRBD1 covers 9 bases. Germline lookup yields CDR1 SGHRS and CDR2 YFSETQ. V lost 9 bases, J lost 6 bases, and 10 bases stayed unmatched. There are 14 residues in the CDR3. The CDR3: CATQRGTGSNEQFF. Written as DNA, the CDR3 is TGCGCCACCCAGCGCGGGACAGGGTCCAATGAGCAGTTCTTC. Full variable domain (missing parts from reference TRBV5-1 and TRBJ2-1): KAGVTQTPRYLIKTRGQQVTLSCSPISGHRSVSWYQQTPGQGLQFLFEYFSETQRNKGNFPGRFSGRQFSNSRSEMNVSTLELGDSALYLCATQRGTGSNEQFFGPGTRLTVL.

This clone has a handful of counts. The chain uses TRBV29-1 and TRBJ1-1, with TRBD1 identical over 8 bases. The trim removed 7 bases at V and 4 bases at J, leaving 8 bases unmatched. Germline V gene lookup returns CDR1 SQVTM and CDR2 ANQGSEA. The CDR3 is 13 amino acids. Written as DNA, the CDR3 is TGCAGCGCAGATCAGGACAGGGCCACTGAAGCTTTCTTT. Encoded protein: CSADQDRATEAFF.

This clone was counted between two and nine times. The V gene is TRBV6-1, the J gene TRBJ1-1; 8 positions match TRBD1. V lost 6 bases to trimming and J lost 1 base; unmatched junction nucleotides: 4. The germline CDR1 and CDR2 sequences are MNHNS and SASEGT. This CDR3 has 14 amino acids. The CDR3 is CASRKTGANTEAFF. CDR3 bases: TGTGCCAGCAGGAAGACAGGGGCGAACACTGAAGCTTTCTTT.

The rearrangement uses TRBV29-1 and TRBJ1-1; D unclear. V was clipped by 4 bases and J by 9 bases, with 9 bases between them. CDR1 is SQVTM, CDR2 ANQGSEA, per germline. This CDR3 is 10 amino acids long. Written as DNA, the CDR3 is TGCAGCGTTGGACTCGAGAAAGCTTTCTTT. Its translation is CSVGLEKAFF.

The chain uses TRBV29-1 and TRBJ2-6, with 7 bases that match TRBD2. The CDR3 is 13 amino acids. The germline CDR1 and CDR2 sequences are SQVTM and ANQGSEA. After removal of 6 bases from V and 4 bases from J, the junction contained 3 bases not matched to a gene. In DNA form, the CDR3 reads TGCAGCGTGGGGAGGGCAGGGGCCAACGTCCTGACTTTC. Its protein product is CSVGRAGANVLTF.

CDR3 nucleotides: TGTGCCAGCAGCTTAGGGCTAGGAGGAGGGTCCTCTGGAAACACCATATATTTT. This codes for CASSLGLGGGSSGNTIYF. This chain links TRBV7-2 with TRBJ1-3; unclear D gene. V was clipped by 1 base and J by 0 bases, with 16 bases between them. Germline V gives CDR1 SGHTA, CDR2 FQGNSA. This CDR3 is 18 amino acids long.

This clone was counted a few times. CDR3 loop: CASSLTQPYGYTF. CDR3 nucleotides: TGTGCCAGCAGCTTAACACAACCTTATGGCTACACCTTC. This chain uses TRBV7-2 with TRBJ1-2; no definite D call. Germline V gene sequence: CDR1 SGHTA, CDR2 FQGNSA. Trimming left V 2 bases short and J 5 bases short, with 9 bases between. The CDR3 extends over 13 amino acids.

This chain joins TRBV7-9 and TRBJ1-5; tentative D call: TRBD1 (5 bases). This CDR3 contains 14 residues. Germline V CDR1 and CDR2: SEHNR, FQNEAQ (reference sequence). Trimming removed 1 base at V and 5 bases at J, with 9 bases between. As DNA, the CDR3 is TGTGCCAGCAGCTTAGTTGGGGGGGATCAGCCCCAGCATTTT. Its protein product is CASSLVGGDQPQHF. Full variable domain (remainder filled in from reference TRBV7-9 and TRBJ1-5): DTGVSQNPRHKITKRGQNVTFRCDPISEHNRLYWYRQTLGQGPEFLTYFQNEAQLEKSRLLSDRFSAERPKGSFSTLEIQRTEQGDSAMYLCASSLVGGDQPQHFGDGTRLSIL.

This chain connects TRBV6-5 to TRBJ2-3, with 7 positions matching TRBD1. The ends lost 6 bases at V and 6 bases at J; junction bases unmatched: 9. Looked up from germline, CDR1 is MNHEY and CDR2 is SVGAGI. The CDR3 contains 14 residues. The CDR3 loop is CASSLQGPRDTQYF. The CDR3 nucleotides read TGTGCCAGCAGCCTACAGGGGCCAAGGGATACGCAGTATTTT.

This clone was detected a few times. At one of its ends the junction is not consistent with the germline gene, which may arise from a read error. This chain connects TRBV7-9 to TRBJ1-1; 8 bases map to TRBD1. Germline loops: CDR1 SEHNR, CDR2 FQNEAQ (reference sequence). The CDR3 sequence is 12 residues long. CDR3: CSSSFDRGAAFF. The CDR3 coding sequence is TGTTCCAGCAGCTTCGACAGGGGAGCGGCTTTCTTT.

The rearrangement joins TRBV4-3 to TRBJ2-2; tentative D call: TRBD1 (5 bases). This CDR3 comprises 16 residues. Trimming cost V 1 base and J 1 base, with 10 bases left between them. Germline V gene sequence: CDR1 LGHNA, CDR2 YSLEER. The chain's CDR3 is CASSQGITGNTGELFF. In DNA form, the CDR3 reads TGCGCCAGCAGCCAAGGTATTACAGGGAACACCGGGGAGCTGTTTTTT.